This section outlines one TCR beta chain sequence together with its context. Its specificity is not known. A much larger clonotype is one base distant, so this may be a read error. TCRdb itself ran the multiplex PCR reads through MiXCR, one entry per CDR3 protein. In the table there are 290,000 or so distinct CDR3 sequences, around 30% of which are singletons. CDR3 length equals 14 residues. Per germline, CDR1 LNHDA and CDR2 SQIVND (reference sequence). This sample was included in a study of breast tumors, draining lymph nodes, adjacent tissues. Breast cancer patients provided tissue from their axillary draining lymph nodes. Study results and limitations: Findings are consistent with lymph node origin and intratumoral expansion of most tumor T cells. Luminal-like breast cancer showed significantly greater tumor-nontumor repertoire similarity than basal-like breast cancer did. Tumor repertoires ranked between lymph nodes and nontumor tissue in diversity, with V and J gene preferences.

The specimen was axillary lymph node tissue. The chain couples TRBV19 to TRBJ1-2; D may be TRBD1 (5 bases). The origin of this receptor is a female donor with breast cancer. Some clones in this sample may be carry-over from other donors' samples. DNA of the CDR3: TGTGCCAGTAGTATAAGGGGACCGGCCCATGGCTACGCCTTC. Translation: CASSIRGPAHGYAF.